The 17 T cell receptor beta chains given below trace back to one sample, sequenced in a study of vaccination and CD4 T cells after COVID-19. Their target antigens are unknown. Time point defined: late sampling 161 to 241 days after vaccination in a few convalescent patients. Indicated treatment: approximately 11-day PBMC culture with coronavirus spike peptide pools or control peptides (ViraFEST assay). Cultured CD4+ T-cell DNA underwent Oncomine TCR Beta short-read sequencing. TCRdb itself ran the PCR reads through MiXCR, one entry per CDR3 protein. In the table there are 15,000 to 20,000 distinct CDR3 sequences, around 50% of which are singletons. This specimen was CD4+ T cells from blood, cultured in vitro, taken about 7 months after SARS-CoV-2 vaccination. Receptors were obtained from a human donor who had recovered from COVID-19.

The CDR3 DNA reads TGTGCCAGCAGCTGGGCCAGCAATGAGCAGTTCTTC. The encoded protein is CASSWASNEQFF. The V gene is TRBV11-2, the J gene TRBJ2-1; D is undetermined. The ends were cut back, 4 bases at V and 6 bases at J, with 7 bases in the middle. This CDR3 has 12 amino acids. The germline gives CDR1 SGHAT, CDR2 FQNNGV.

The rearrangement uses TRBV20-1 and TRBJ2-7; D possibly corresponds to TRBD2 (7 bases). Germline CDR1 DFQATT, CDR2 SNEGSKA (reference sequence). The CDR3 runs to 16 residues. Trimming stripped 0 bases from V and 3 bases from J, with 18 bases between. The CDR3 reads CSAREGGGRSSYEQYF. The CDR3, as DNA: TGCAGTGCTAGAGAAGGGGGGGGGAGGAGTAGCTACGAGCAGTACTTC.

Here the CDR3 reads CSARDLRAGGGETQYF. CDR3 nucleotides: TGCAGTGCTAGAGATCTCCGGGCGGGAGGAGGGGAGACCCAGTACTTC. This sequence joins TRBV20-1 and TRBJ2-5; 8 positions agree with TRBD2. In germline, CDR1 is DFQATT, CDR2 SNEGSKA (reference sequence). Germline trimming cut 0 bases from V and 5 bases from J; bases unmatched to any gene: 11. This CDR3 has 16 residues.

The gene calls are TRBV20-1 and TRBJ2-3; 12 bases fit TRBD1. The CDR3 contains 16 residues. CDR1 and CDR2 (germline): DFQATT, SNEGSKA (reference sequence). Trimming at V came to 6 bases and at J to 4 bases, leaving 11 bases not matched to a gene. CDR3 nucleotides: TGCAGTGCCAGCCGGGGGGACAGGGGGCGCCCAGATACGCAGTATTTT. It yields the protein CSASRGDRGRPDTQYF.

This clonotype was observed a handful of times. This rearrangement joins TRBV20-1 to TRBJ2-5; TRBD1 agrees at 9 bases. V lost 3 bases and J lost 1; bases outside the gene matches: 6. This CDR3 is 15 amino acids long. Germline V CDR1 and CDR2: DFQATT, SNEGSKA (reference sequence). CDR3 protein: CSASATGGFQETQYF. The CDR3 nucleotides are TGCAGTGCTAGCGCGACAGGGGGGTTCCAAGAGACCCAGTACTTC.

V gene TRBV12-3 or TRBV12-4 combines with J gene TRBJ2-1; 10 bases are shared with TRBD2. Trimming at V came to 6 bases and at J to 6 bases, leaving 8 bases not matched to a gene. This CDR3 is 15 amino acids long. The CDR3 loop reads CASRPSSGSFNEQFF. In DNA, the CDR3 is TGTGCCAGCAGGCCCTCTAGCGGGAGTTTCAATGAGCAGTTCTTC.

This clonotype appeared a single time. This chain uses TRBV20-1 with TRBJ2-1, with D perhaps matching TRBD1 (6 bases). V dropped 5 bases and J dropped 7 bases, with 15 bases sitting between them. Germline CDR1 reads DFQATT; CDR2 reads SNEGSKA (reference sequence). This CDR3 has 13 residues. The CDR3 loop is CSAYRQANNEQFF. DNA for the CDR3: TGCAGTGCTTACAGACAGGCGAATAATGAGCAGTTCTTC.

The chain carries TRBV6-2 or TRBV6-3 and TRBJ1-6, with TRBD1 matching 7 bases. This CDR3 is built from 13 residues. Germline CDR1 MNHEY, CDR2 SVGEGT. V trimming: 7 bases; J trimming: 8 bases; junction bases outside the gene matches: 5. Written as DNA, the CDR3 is TGTGCCAGCACGACAGGGTTATATTCACCCCTCCACTTT. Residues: CASTTGLYSPLHF.

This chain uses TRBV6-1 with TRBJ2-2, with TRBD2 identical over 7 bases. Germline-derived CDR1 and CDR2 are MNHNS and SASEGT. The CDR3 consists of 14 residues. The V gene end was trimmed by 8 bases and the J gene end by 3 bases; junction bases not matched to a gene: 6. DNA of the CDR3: TGTGCCAGCTCTACTAGCGTATACACCGGGGAGCTGTTTTTT. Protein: CASSTSVYTGELFF.

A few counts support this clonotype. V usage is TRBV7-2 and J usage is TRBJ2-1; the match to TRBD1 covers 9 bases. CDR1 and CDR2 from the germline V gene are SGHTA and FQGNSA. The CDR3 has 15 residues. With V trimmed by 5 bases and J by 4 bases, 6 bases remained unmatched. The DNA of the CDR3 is TGTGCCAGCAGCATTAGGGACAGGGTATACAATGAGCAGTTCTTC. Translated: CASSIRDRVYNEQFF.

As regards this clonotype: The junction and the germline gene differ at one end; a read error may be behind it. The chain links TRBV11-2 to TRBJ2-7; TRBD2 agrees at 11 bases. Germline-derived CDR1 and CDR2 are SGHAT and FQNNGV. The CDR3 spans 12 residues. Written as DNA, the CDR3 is TGTGCCAGCAGCTTCCAGGGACTAGCGGAGGACTTC. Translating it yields CASSFQGLAEDF.

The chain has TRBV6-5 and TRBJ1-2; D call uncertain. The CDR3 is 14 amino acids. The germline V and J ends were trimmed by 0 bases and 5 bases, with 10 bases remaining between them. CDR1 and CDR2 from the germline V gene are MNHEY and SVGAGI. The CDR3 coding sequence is TGTGCCAGCAGTTACTCGCCGCCTCTTTATGGCTACACCTTC. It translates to CASSYSPPLYGYTF.

The CDR3 DNA is TGTGCCAGCAGTTTGAGACACCGATTTACTGAAGCTTTCTTT. It yields the protein CASSLRHRFTEAFF. V and J are TRBV27 and TRBJ1-1, with unresolved D. V was shortened by 3 bases and J by 5 bases, with 13 bases between the two germline ends. This CDR3 comprises 14 residues. The germline gives CDR1 MNHEY, CDR2 SMNVEV (reference sequence).

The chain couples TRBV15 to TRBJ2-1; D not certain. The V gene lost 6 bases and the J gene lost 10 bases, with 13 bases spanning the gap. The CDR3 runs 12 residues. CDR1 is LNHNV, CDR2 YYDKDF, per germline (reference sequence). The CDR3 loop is CATSMTALEQFF. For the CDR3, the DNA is TGTGCCACCAGTATGACGGCTCTCGAGCAGTTCTTC.

The CDR3 loop is CASSGTNVFLWPQHF. CDR3 nucleotides: TGTGCCAGCAGTGGGACTAACGTCTTTTTATGGCCCCAGCATTTT. The V gene is TRBV6-1, the J gene TRBJ1-5; D gene unclear. Trimming took 4 bases from V and 9 from J, leaving 19 bases between them. The CDR3 contains 15 residues. Germline CDR1 reads MNHNS; CDR2 reads SASEGT.

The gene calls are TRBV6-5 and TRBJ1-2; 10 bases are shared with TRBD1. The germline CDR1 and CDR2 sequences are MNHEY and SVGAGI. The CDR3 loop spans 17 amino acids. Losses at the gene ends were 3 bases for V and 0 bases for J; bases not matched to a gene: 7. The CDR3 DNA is TGTGCCAGCAGTTATACCGGGACAGGGGCCTCTAACTATGGCTACACCTTC. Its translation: CASSYTGTGASNYGYTF.

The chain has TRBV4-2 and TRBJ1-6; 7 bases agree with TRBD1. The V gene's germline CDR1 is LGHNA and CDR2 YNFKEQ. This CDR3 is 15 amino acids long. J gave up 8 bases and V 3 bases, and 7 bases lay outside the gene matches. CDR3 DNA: TGTGCCAGCAGCCAGACAGGGTTAAGTGATTCACCCCTCCACTTT. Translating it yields CASSQTGLSDSPLHF.